The rows below give T cell receptor beta chains drawn from one sample of a study of cytomegalovirus exposure and HLA in healthy donors. Profiled with immunoSEQ multiplex PCR; TCRdb holds only in-frame clones, not every one. The sample consists of some 140,000 clones, more than 70% of them appearing once. Sequenced material: PBMCs. Source of these receptors: a male donor in good health and CMV-seropositive. CDR3s include the opening cysteine and the closing phenylalanine or tryptophan. The D gene is left open where the match is weak. The size entry is marked missing in some rows and otherwise reads once, few, many or a size class.

v_call	j_call	d_call	clone_size	cdr3_nt	cdr3_aa
TRBV9	TRBJ2-3	.	.	TGTGCCAGCAGCGCGGGACAAACTAGCACAGATACGCAGTATTTT	CASSAGQTSTDTQYF
TRBV7-2	TRBJ2-1	TRBD2	.	TGTGCCAGCAGCTTAGTGACTAGCGGGAGGGAAGAGCAGTTCTTC	CASSLVTSGREEQFF
TRBV28	TRBJ1-5	.	.	TGTGCCAGCAGTCTGCCCACAGGCTACAATCAGCCCCAGCATTTT	CASSLPTGYNQPQHF
TRBV4-2	TRBJ2-7	TRBD1	.	TGTGCCAGCAGCCAAATCATGCCGTCAGGGGGCCCCTACGAGCAGTACTTC	CASSQIMPSGGPYEQYF
TRBV5-1	TRBJ2-1	TRBD2	.	TGCGCCAGCAGCTCGGGACTAGCGGGACCCGCGAGAAACAATGAGCAGTTCTTC	CASSSGLAGPARNNEQFF
TRBV7-9	TRBJ1-6	TRBD1	.	TGTGCCAGCAGCCCTATACTGGACAGGGGAGATTCACCCCTCCACTTT	CASSPILDRGDSPLHF
TRBV5-6	TRBJ2-1	.	.	TGTGCCAGCAGCTCCCAAATAATGAGGTCCTACAATGAGCAGTTCTTC	CASSSQIMRSYNEQFF
TRBV7-8	TRBJ1-6	.	.	TGTGCCAGCAGCTTAGTGGCCAGGGGTTATTCACCCCTCCACTTT	CASSLVARGYSPLHF
TRBV14	TRBJ2-1	.	.	TGTGCCAGCAGCCGAAGACTAGAAGGCAATGAGCAGTTCTTC	CASSRRLEGNEQFF
TRBV19	TRBJ2-1	.	.	TGTGCCAGTAGTATAAACTACATCAACAATGAGCAGTTCTTC	CASSINYINNEQFF
TRBV10-2	TRBJ2-1	TRBD2	.	TGCGCCAGCAGCGGGGGGGTCGGTGCCAGGGGGCAGTTCTTC	CASSGGVGARGQFF
TRBV7-9	TRBJ2-1	TRBD2	.	TGTGCCAGCAGCTTACTAGCGGGGGGGAATGAGCAGTTCTTC	CASSLLAGGNEQFF
TRBV5-1	TRBJ2-5	.	.	TGCGCCAGCAGCAGCAAGAGGGACAATCAAGAGACCCAGTACTTC	CASSSKRDNQETQYF
TRBV5-1	TRBJ2-1	TRBD1	once	TGCGCCAGCAGACCCAGGACAGGGGGCTACAATGAGCAGTTCTTC	CASRPRTGGYNEQFF
TRBV10-1	TRBJ2-5	TRBD2	.	TGCGCCAGCAGTGAGTCGATCGCGGGGGGGCCCCAAGAGACCCAGTACTTC	CASSESIAGGPQETQYF
TRBV5-1	TRBJ2-7	.	.	TGCGCCAGCAGCTTGGTGCCTAGCGATGAAAGTTACTACGAGCAGTACTTC	CASSLVPSDESYYEQYF
TRBV7-8	TRBJ2-7	TRBD1	.	TGTGCCAGCAGGGGGACAGGGGTGCACGAGCAGTACTTC	CASRGTGVHEQYF
TRBV29-1	TRBJ2-5	TRBD1	.	TGCAGCGTTGAAGTCGACAGGGGGCAAGAGACCCAGTACTTC	CSVEVDRGQETQYF
TRBV2	TRBJ2-7	.	.	TGTGCCAGCAGTGACGGGTACTCGCAGTACTTC	CASSDGYSQYF
TRBV7-8	TRBJ2-7	TRBD2	few	TGTGCCAGCAGCTTAAGGGAGGGTAAGGCCTACGAGCAGTACTTC	CASSLREGKAYEQYF
TRBV5-1	TRBJ2-3	.	.	TGCGCCAGCAGCCTGGAGGCCGGGAGCACAGATACGCAGTATTTT	CASSLEAGSTDTQYF
TRBV18	TRBJ2-3	.	once	TGTGCCAGCTCACCAATCCGGACAGATGGAGCAGATACGCAGTATTTT	CASSPIRTDGADTQYF
TRBV27	TRBJ2-7	.	.	TGTGCCAGCAGTGGAGCGGGTCTGTGGGAGCAGTACTTC	CASSGAGLWEQYF
TRBV19	TRBJ1-1	TRBD1	.	TGTGCCAGTACCACAGACAGGGGGCATGGAGTGAACACTGAAGCTTTCTTT	CASTTDRGHGVNTEAFF
TRBV15	TRBJ2-3	TRBD1	.	TGTGCCACCAGCTTCGACAGGGGGCCAAATACGCAGTATTTT	CATSFDRGPNTQYF
TRBV28	TRBJ2-2	TRBD1	once	TGTGCCAGCAGTAACGACAGGGGTAACACCGGGGAGCTGTTTTTT	CASSNDRGNTGELFF
TRBV7-9	TRBJ1-5	TRBD1	.	TGTGCCAGCAGCTTCGACAGGGTTCAGCCCCAGCATTTT	CASSFDRVQPQHF
TRBV10-2	TRBJ2-6	TRBD1	.	TGCGCCAGCAATCAGGGGGCGGACCCTGGGGCCAACGTCCTGACTTTC	CASNQGADPGANVLTF
TRBV19	TRBJ1-5	.	few	TGTGCCAGTAGTATCCGCAGGGAAGTTCATCAGCCCCAGCATTTT	CASSIRREVHQPQHF
TRBV18	TRBJ1-2	.	.	TGTGCCAGCTCACCAGAACAGGGCCATGGCTACACCTTC	CASSPEQGHGYTF
TRBV13	TRBJ2-3	TRBD1	.	TGTGCCAGCAGCTTAGTAAGGGACAGGGGCACAGATACGCAGTATTTT	CASSLVRDRGTDTQYF
TRBV5-4	TRBJ2-1	TRBD2	.	TGTGCCAGCAGCTCCGGGACTAGCTTTAGTGAGCAGTTCTTC	CASSSGTSFSEQFF
TRBV20-1	TRBJ2-1	.	once	TGCAGTGCCCTGCGAACGAATGAGCAGTTCTTC	CSALRTNEQFF
TRBV29-1	TRBJ2-2	.	.	TGCAGCGTTGAAACAGGGAGAGGCACCGGGGAGCTGTTTTTT	CSVETGRGTGELFF
TRBV5-1	TRBJ2-7	.	.	TGCGCCAGCAGCTTGGGGGTTGTAGCCTCCTCCTACGAGCAGTACTTC	CASSLGVVASSYEQYF
TRBV7-3	TRBJ2-1	TRBD2	.	TGTGCCAGCAGCTCGGTAGCGGGGGGGCCTTACAATGAGCAGTTCTTC	CASSSVAGGPYNEQFF
TRBV2	TRBJ1-5	.	once	TGTGCCAGCAGACAGGGTAATAGCAATCAGCCCCAGCATTTT	CASRQGNSNQPQHF
TRBV10-2	TRBJ1-5	.	.	TGCGCCAGCAAGGAGGGGTCGAATCAGCCCCAGCATTTT	CASKEGSNQPQHF
TRBV2	TRBJ1-5	TRBD1	.	TGTGCCAGCAGGCAGACGGGACAGGGGAATCAGCCCCAGCATTTT	CASRQTGQGNQPQHF
TRBV28	TRBJ2-7	TRBD1	.	TGTGCCAGCAGTCGGACAGGTCGGTTCGAGCAGTACTTC	CASSRTGRFEQYF
TRBV11-2	TRBJ1-6	.	.	TGTGCCAGCAGCTTAGTTCCGTCAGGGGTGTCACCCCTCCACTTT	CASSLVPSGVSPLHF
TRBV5-1	TRBJ1-2	TRBD1	.	TGCGCCAGCAGCCCAGGACAGGGAGGGACGGGTGGCTACACCTTC	CASSPGQGGTGGYTF
TRBV29-1	TRBJ2-3	TRBD1	.	TGCAGCGTTGGATTCAGGGGGCGCAGAGATACGCAGTATTTT	CSVGFRGRRDTQYF
TRBV15	TRBJ2-7	TRBD1	.	TGTGCCACCAGCGTCAGGGGGCTTGGCGAGCAGTACTTC	CATSVRGLGEQYF
TRBV29-1	TRBJ2-7	.	.	TGCAGCGTTAGGGCTAGGGGCTACGAGCAGTACTTC	CSVRARGYEQYF
TRBV5-4	TRBJ2-5	.	few	TGTGCCAGCAGCTTAGAGGAGACCCAGTACTTC	CASSLEETQYF
TRBV6-5	TRBJ1-2	TRBD1	.	TGTGCCAGCAGTTACTCCTCGGACAGGGATGGCTACACCTTC	CASSYSSDRDGYTF
TRBV7-3	TRBJ1-2	.	.	TGTGCCAGCAGCTTATCAGGGGACGGGCTCTATGGCTACACCTTC	CASSLSGDGLYGYTF
TRBV9	TRBJ2-2	.	few	TGTGCCAGCAGCTCTACCGGGGAGCTGTTTTTT	CASSSTGELFF
TRBV19	TRBJ2-7	.	.	TGTGCCACCACAGGGAGTCGCGGGCGCTCCTACGAGCAGTACTTC	CATTGSRGRSYEQYF
TRBV2	TRBJ1-1	.	.	TGTGCCAGCAGTTGGGCGTTCACTGAAGCTTTCTTT	CASSWAFTEAFF
TRBV7-9	TRBJ1-1	.	.	TGTGCCAGCAGCTTAGGAGGGGGAACTGAAGCTTTCTTT	CASSLGGGTEAFF
TRBV29-1	TRBJ1-1	.	.	TGCAGCGCCGGAGGGACGGGGAACACTGAAGCTTTCTTT	CSAGGTGNTEAFF
TRBV10-3	TRBJ2-1	TRBD2	.	TGTGCCATCAGTGAGCCGGAGGGACTAGCGGGAGTTAGCAATGAGCAGTTCTTC	CAISEPEGLAGVSNEQFF
TRBV15	TRBJ2-6	.	once	TGTGCCACCAGCAAGGGAGACTTGGGGGCCAACGTCCTGACTTTC	CATSKGDLGANVLTF
TRBV6-5	TRBJ2-7	TRBD2	few	TGTGCCAGCAGTTACCGCGCGGGAGGTCTCTACGAGCAGTACTTC	CASSYRAGGLYEQYF
TRBV7-9	TRBJ2-7	TRBD2	.	TGTTCCAGCAGTTCGACTAGCGGGAGGGAATTCTACGAGCAGTACTTC	CSSSSTSGREFYEQYF